The 4 T cell receptor beta chains reported below all come from one sample, sequenced in a study of T-cell reconstitution after alpha-beta-depleted transplantation in children. Unique molecular identifiers tagged the TCRbeta library. TCRdb redid the calling of the PCR reads with MiXCR, one entry per CDR3 protein. The profile shows fewer than 550,000 distinct CDR3 sequences, about an eighth of them singletons. Sequencing was performed on PBMCs, mostly from graft donor cells, taken 180 days after TCRalphabeta/CD19-depleted stem cell transplant. The source of these receptors is a female patient aged 2-9 years who had a stem cell transplant for aplastic anemia, so the T cells may come from the graft donor.

A few counts support this clonotype. The V gene is TRBV7-2, the J gene TRBJ2-4; D unclear. The V gene lost 1 base and the J gene lost 7 bases, with 17 bases spanning the gap. The length of the CDR3 is 16 residues. Germline V gene data show CDR1 as SGHTA and CDR2 as FQGNSA. For the CDR3, the DNA is TGTGCCAGCAGCTTAGTTCGAGCAGCACCAAGGAACATTCAGTACTTC. Its protein product is CASSLVRAAPRNIQYF.

This clonotype has ten or more counts. The gene calls are TRBV4-3 and TRBJ2-7, with 8 bases identical to TRBD2. The trim removed 3 bases at V and 3 bases at J, leaving 7 bases unmatched. The CDR3 contains 15 residues. Germline V gene data show CDR1 as LGHNA and CDR2 as YSLEER. For the CDR3, the DNA is TGCGCCAGCAGCCAGTACGGGACTAGAGACTACGAGCAGTACTTC. It is translated as CASSQYGTRDYEQYF.

V gene TRBV7-2 combines with J gene TRBJ2-7, with 11 bases aligning to TRBD1. Per the germline V gene, CDR1 is SGHTA and CDR2 is FQGNSA. CDR3 length equals 15 residues. V shed 2 bases, J shed 6 bases, and the junction held 6 bases outside the gene matches. The DNA for the CDR3 is TGTGCCAGCAGCTTACTAGGACAGGGGGCAAGCGAGCAGTACTTC. Translation gives CASSLLGQGASEQYF.

This clonotype showed up many times. This sequence joins TRBV5-5 and TRBJ2-2, with a weak D call TRBD1 (6 bases). V was trimmed by 3 bases and J by 3 bases, leaving 12 bases between them. Germline V gene data show CDR1 as SGHKS and CDR2 as YYEKEE (reference sequence). This CDR3 comprises 15 residues. The CDR3, as DNA: TGTGCCAGCAGCTCCCTAGGACAGCACACCGGGGAGCTGTTTTTT. The encoded protein is CASSSLGQHTGELFF.